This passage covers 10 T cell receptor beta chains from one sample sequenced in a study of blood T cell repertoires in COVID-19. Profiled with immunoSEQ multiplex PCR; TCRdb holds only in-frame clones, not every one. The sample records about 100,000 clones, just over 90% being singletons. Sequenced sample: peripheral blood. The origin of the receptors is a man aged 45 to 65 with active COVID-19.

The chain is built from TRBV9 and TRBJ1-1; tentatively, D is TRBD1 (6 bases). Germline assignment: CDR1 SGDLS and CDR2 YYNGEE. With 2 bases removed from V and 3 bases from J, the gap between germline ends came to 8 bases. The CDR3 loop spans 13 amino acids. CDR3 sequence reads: CASSVTGHTEAFF. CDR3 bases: TGTGCCAGCAGCGTTACAGGGCACACTGAAGCTTTCTTT.

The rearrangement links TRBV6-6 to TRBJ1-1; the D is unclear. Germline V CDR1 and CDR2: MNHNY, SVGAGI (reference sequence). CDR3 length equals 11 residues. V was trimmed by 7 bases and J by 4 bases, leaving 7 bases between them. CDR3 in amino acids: CASIFGTEAFF. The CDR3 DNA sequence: TGTGCCAGCATCTTCGGCACTGAAGCTTTCTTT.

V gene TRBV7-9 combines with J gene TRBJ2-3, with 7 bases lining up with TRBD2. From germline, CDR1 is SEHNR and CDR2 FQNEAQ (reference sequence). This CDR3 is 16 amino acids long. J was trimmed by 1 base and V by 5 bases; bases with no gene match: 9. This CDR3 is CASSQGLLGRTDTQYF. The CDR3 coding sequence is TGTGCCAGCAGCCAGGGACTACTGGGTCGCACAGATACGCAGTATTTT.

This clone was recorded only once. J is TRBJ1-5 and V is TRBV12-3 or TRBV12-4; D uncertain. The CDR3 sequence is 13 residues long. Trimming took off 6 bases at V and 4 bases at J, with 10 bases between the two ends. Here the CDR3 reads CASSVGVNQPQHF. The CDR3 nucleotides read TGTGCCAGCAGCGTCGGGGTAAATCAGCCCCAGCATTTT.

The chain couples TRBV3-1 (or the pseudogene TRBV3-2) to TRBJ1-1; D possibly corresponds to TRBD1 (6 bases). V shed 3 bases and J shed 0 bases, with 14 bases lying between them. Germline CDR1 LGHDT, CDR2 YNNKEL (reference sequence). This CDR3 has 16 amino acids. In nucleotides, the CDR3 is TGTGCCAGCAGCCATCGGAGGGGGGGTATGAACACTGAAGCTTTCTTT. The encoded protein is CASSHRRGGMNTEAFF.

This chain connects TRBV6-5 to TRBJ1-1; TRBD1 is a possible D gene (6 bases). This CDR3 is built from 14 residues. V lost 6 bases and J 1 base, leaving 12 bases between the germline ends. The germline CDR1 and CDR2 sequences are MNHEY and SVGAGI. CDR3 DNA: TGTGCCAGCAGCTCCAGGGGTGAGAACACTGAAGCTTTCTTT. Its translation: CASSSRGENTEAFF.

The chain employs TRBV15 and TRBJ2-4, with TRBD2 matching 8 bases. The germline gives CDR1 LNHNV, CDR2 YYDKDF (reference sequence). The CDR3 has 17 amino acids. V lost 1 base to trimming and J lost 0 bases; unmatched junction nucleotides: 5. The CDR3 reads CATSRAERGLAKNIQYF. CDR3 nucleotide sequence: TGTGCCACCAGCAGAGCAGAGCGGGGGCTAGCCAAAAACATTCAGTACTTC.

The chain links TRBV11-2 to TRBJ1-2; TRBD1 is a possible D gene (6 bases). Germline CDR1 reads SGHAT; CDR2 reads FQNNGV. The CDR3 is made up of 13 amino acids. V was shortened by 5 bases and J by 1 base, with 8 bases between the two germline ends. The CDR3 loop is CASSVRGNYGYTF. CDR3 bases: TGTGCCAGCAGCGTCAGGGGTAACTATGGCTACACCTTC.

The CDR3 DNA follows: TGTGCCAGCAGTTACGGCAGGGCAGATACGCAGTATTTT. It is translated as CASSYGRADTQYF. The chain joins TRBV6-2 or TRBV6-3 to TRBJ2-3; TRBD1 is a possible D gene (5 bases). Germline V gives CDR1 MNHEY, CDR2 SVGEGT. The CDR3 is 13 amino acids. V was cut by 2 bases and J by 4 bases, with 7 bases left in between.

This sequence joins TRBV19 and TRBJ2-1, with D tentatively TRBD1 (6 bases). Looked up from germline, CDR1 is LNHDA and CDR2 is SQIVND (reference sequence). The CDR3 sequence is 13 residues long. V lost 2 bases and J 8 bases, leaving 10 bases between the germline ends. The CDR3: CASSITRGDEQFF. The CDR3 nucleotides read TGTGCCAGTAGTATAACCAGGGGTGATGAGCAGTTCTTC.